The 30 T cell receptor beta chains below were found in one sample sequenced in a study of blood T cell repertoires in COVID-19 (dated by TCRdb to 2018 to 2021). The library was built by means of the immunoSEQ multiplex PCR assay. TCRdb obtained this table from immuneACCESS and retained in-frame rearrangements with V and J assigned. These tables miss some clones; where compared with another copy, unresolved V genes account for less than half of the shortfall, and the remainder is unexplained. In all, the sample holds hundreds of thousands of clones, and approximately 92% of those were seen once. Of the sample, more than 0.8% is held by the ten largest clones. Sequenced: PBMCs or T cells enriched from blood (not recorded which). The receptor set was obtained from a man between 18 and 29 years old who had recovered from COVID-19.

This clone has a single count. The V and J genes are TRBV5-8 and TRBJ2-1; D is undetermined. Trimming took 2 bases from V and 0 from J, leaving 12 bases between them. The germline gives CDR1 SGHTS, CDR2 YDEGEE. This CDR3 region has 16 residues. The CDR3 loop is CASSFKLSSSYNEQFF. The CDR3 coding sequence is TGTGCCAGCAGCTTTAAACTCTCAAGCTCCTACAATGAGCAGTTCTTC. Using reference TRBV5-8 and TRBJ2-1 for the parts outside the CDR3, the full variable domain is EAGVTQSPTHLIKTRGQQATLRCSPISGHTSVYWYQQALGLGLQFLLWYDEGEERNRGNFPPRFSGRQFPNYSSELNVNALELEDSALYLCASSFKLSSSYNEQFFGPGTRLTVL.

V gene TRBV27 combines with J gene TRBJ2-7, with D perhaps TRBD2 (6 bases). Germline V gives CDR1 MNHEY, CDR2 SMNVEV (reference sequence). The V end was cut by 0 bases, the J end by 2 bases, with 29 bases between. The CDR3 has 21 residues. CDR3: CASSLSVRGMTGTGGTYEQYF. The CDR3 nucleotides are TGTGCCAGCAGTTTATCTGTTAGAGGAATGACCGGGACTGGAGGGACCTACGAGCAGTACTTC.

This chain joins TRBV20-1 and TRBJ2-7; 9 nucleotides line up with TRBD2. The CDR3 has 15 residues. In germline, CDR1 is DFQATT, CDR2 SNEGSKA (reference sequence). V lost 3 bases, J lost 2 bases, and 8 bases stayed unmatched. CDR3: CSASRVSGGPYEQYF. In DNA, the CDR3 is TGCAGTGCTAGTAGAGTTAGCGGGGGACCCTACGAGCAGTACTTC.

The chain joins TRBV19 to TRBJ2-1, with 11 positions matching TRBD2. The CDR3 runs 15 residues. V gave up 4 bases and J gave up 10 bases; unmatched junction bases: 9. CDR1 is LNHDA, CDR2 SQIVND, per germline (reference sequence). The CDR3 nucleotides are TGTGCCAGTAGTAGATCTAGCGGGAGGCCCTGGGAGCAGTTCTTC. Translated, it gives CASSRSSGRPWEQFF.

The chain uses TRBV28 and TRBJ2-1, with 11 bases aligning to TRBD2. Germline V gene lookup returns CDR1 MDHEN and CDR2 SYDVKM. With V trimmed by 5 bases and J by 7 bases, 10 bases remained unmatched. The length of the CDR3 is 16 residues. CDR3 region: CASSQSTSGRPNEQFF. CDR3 coding DNA: TGTGCCAGCAGTCAAAGCACTAGCGGGAGACCGAATGAGCAGTTCTTC.

V and J are TRBV7-9 and TRBJ1-2; no definite D call. CDR1 and CDR2 (germline): SEHNR, FQNEAQ (reference sequence). The CDR3 is 13 amino acids. With 4 bases removed from V and 7 bases from J, the gap between germline ends came to 13 bases. The CDR3 reads CASSSGLAAGYTF. CDR3 nucleotides: TGTGCCAGCAGCTCCGGTTTAGCGGCTGGCTACACCTTC.

This CDR3 reads CASTPGTGKYEQYF. The CDR3 DNA reads as TGTGCCAGCACCCCCGGGACAGGGAAATACGAGCAGTACTTC. The chain carries TRBV6-5 and TRBJ2-7; 9 bases are shared with TRBD1. This CDR3 contains 14 residues. The V segment lost 7 bases and the J segment 4 bases; nucleotides outside the gene matches: 8. Germline CDR1 is MNHEY and CDR2 is SVGAGI.

The chain joins TRBV7-9 to TRBJ1-2, with 7 bases aligning to TRBD1. Germline assignment: CDR1 SEHNR and CDR2 FQNEAQ (reference sequence). V lost 2 bases and J lost 7; bases outside the gene matches: 1. CDR3 size: 12 residues. CDR3 DNA sequence: TGTGCCAGCAGCTTACCAGGGGGTGGCTACACCTTC. Translation gives CASSLPGGGYTF.

This clone has only one observation. V is TRBV4-1 and J is TRBJ1-5, with a possible D match to TRBD1 (6 bases). This CDR3 has 13 amino acids. V lost 5 bases and J 7 bases, leaving 12 bases between the germline ends. Germline V CDR1 and CDR2: MGHRA, YSYEKL. CDR3 region: CASSWDIGQPQHF. CDR3 sequence (DNA): TGCGCCAGCAGCTGGGACATCGGGCAGCCCCAGCATTTT.

This clone came up once. The gene calls are TRBV6-5 and TRBJ2-7; D gene ambiguous. The CDR3 spans 11 residues. Germline CDR1 reads MNHEY; CDR2 reads SVGAGI. With 4 bases removed from V and 5 bases from J, the gap between germline ends came to 6 bases. DNA of the CDR3: TGTGCCAGCAGTTCCCTTAACGAGCAGTACTTC. Encoded protein: CASSSLNEQYF.

The CDR3 coding sequence is TGTGCCAGCAGCGTTACCTGGACAGGGGCTGAAGCTTTCTTT. Its protein is CASSVTWTGAEAFF. The chain uses TRBV9 and TRBJ1-1; TRBD1 aligns across 9 bases. V lost 2 bases, J lost 6 bases, and 5 bases stayed unmatched. CDR1 is SGDLS, CDR2 YYNGEE, per germline. The CDR3 runs to 14 residues.

J is TRBJ2-3 and V is TRBV5-1; no firm D call. The germline gives CDR1 SGHRS, CDR2 YFSETQ. The CDR3 is 16 residues long. Trimming removed 0 bases at V and 3 bases at J, with 14 bases between. CDR3 region: CASSLGPSLQTDTQYF. CDR3 coding DNA: TGCGCCAGCAGCTTGGGCCCTTCTCTCCAGACAGATACGCAGTATTTT. Supplemented by reference TRBV5-1 and TRBJ2-3, the full variable domain reads KAGVTQTPRYLIKTRGQQVTLSCSPISGHRSVSWYQQTPGQGLQFLFEYFSETQRNKGNFPGRFSGRQFSNSRSEMNVSTLELGDSALYLCASSLGPSLQTDTQYFGPGTRLTVL.

The V gene is TRBV4-1, the J gene TRBJ2-2, with 11 bases aligning to TRBD1. Unmatched junction bases numbered 10, after V lost 0 bases and J lost 4 bases. CDR1 MGHRA and CDR2 YSYEKL come from the germline V gene. The CDR3 runs to 19 residues. The CDR3 region is CASSQEYSAGQGGTGELFF. DNA for the CDR3: TGCGCCAGCAGCCAAGAGTACAGCGCGGGACAGGGGGGCACCGGGGAGCTGTTTTTT.

The chain uses TRBV20-1 and TRBJ2-3, with D possibly TRBD2 on 7 matching bases. V lost 3 bases, J lost 9 bases, and 16 bases lay in between. The CDR3 has 13 residues. Germline CDR1 is DFQATT and CDR2 is SNEGSKA (reference sequence). The CDR3 bases are TGCAGTGCTAGTCTGGCGGGGGCCTTAACGCAGTATTTT. It yields the protein CSASLAGALTQYF.

V and J are TRBV5-8 and TRBJ2-6; a weak D match, TRBD1 (6 bases). The length of the CDR3 is 17 residues. Germline CDR1 and CDR2: SGHTS and YDEGEE. The V and J ends lost 1 base and 1 base respectively, with 12 bases between them. CDR3 DNA sequence: TGTGCCAGCAGCTTGATCCAGGGGTTATCTGGGGCCAACGTCCTGACTTTC. It encodes CASSLIQGLSGANVLTF.

The rearrangement uses TRBV3-1 (or the pseudogene TRBV3-2) and TRBJ1-4; 7 nucleotides align to TRBD1. Germline CDR1 and CDR2: LGHDT and YNNKEL (reference sequence). V shed 7 bases and J 8 bases; nucleotides not matched to a gene: 7. The CDR3 extends over 13 amino acids. DNA of the CDR3: TGTGCCAGCACCAACAGGGGAGAAGAAAAACTGTTTTTT. As protein: CASTNRGEEKLFF.

This sequence joins TRBV5-5 and TRBJ2-7; 7 bases are shared with TRBD1. V shed 5 bases and J 2 bases; nucleotides not matched to a gene: 7. Germline CDR1 is SGHKS and CDR2 is YYEKEE (reference sequence). CDR3 size: 14 residues. The CDR3 sequence: CASSQGDVTYEQYF. In DNA, the CDR3 is TGTGCCAGCAGTCAGGGGGACGTAACCTACGAGCAGTACTTC.

The chain links TRBV4-1 to TRBJ2-7; a possible D gene is TRBD1 (6 bases). In germline, CDR1 is MGHRA, CDR2 YSYEKL. The CDR3 totals 16 residues. V was clipped by 5 bases and J by 0 bases, with 17 bases between them. CDR3 nucleotides: TGCGCCAGCAGCTTGGAGGCAGGGGTGCTCTCCTACGAGCAGTACTTC. Its protein is CASSLEAGVLSYEQYF.

The chain is built from TRBV27 and TRBJ2-7; 10 nucleotides agree with TRBD2. The CDR3 covers 15 residues. The V gene end was trimmed by 3 bases and the J gene end by 0 bases; junction bases not matched to a gene: 2. CDR1 and CDR2 from the germline V gene are MNHEY and SMNVEV (reference sequence). Written as DNA, the CDR3 is TGTGCCAGCAGTTTGGCTAGCGGGAGCTCCTACGAGCAGTACTTC. Translated, it gives CASSLASGSSYEQYF.

The genes are TRBV5-4 and TRBJ2-5, with 7 nucleotides matching TRBD1. The CDR3 length is 14 residues. The germline V gene encodes CDR1 SGHNT and CDR2 YYREEE (reference sequence). The V segment lost 2 bases and the J segment 5 bases; nucleotides outside the gene matches: 6. The CDR3 DNA follows: TGTGCCAGCAGCTTACGACAGGGAACCGAGACCCAGTACTTC. Translation gives CASSLRQGTETQYF.

The V call is TRBV5-1, the J call TRBJ2-7; 9 bases map to TRBD1. Germline-derived CDR1 and CDR2 are SGHRS and YFSETQ. CDR3 length: 14 residues. Trimming removed 1 base from V and 5 bases from J; junction bases left unmatched: 4. CDR3 amino acids: CASSLWDRADEQYF. The CDR3 DNA reads TGCGCCAGCAGCTTGTGGGACAGGGCCGACGAGCAGTACTTC.

This rearrangement joins TRBV5-1 to TRBJ2-1; 7 bases are a match to TRBD2. CDR3 size: 15 residues. The germline CDR1 and CDR2 sequences are SGHRS and YFSETQ. Losses at the gene ends were 0 bases for V and 7 bases for J; bases not matched to a gene: 7. The CDR3: CASSLEGLAANEQFF. The DNA of the CDR3 is TGCGCCAGCAGCTTGGAAGGGCTAGCGGCTAATGAGCAGTTCTTC.

The rearrangement uses TRBV15 and TRBJ1-2, with D possibly being TRBD1 (5 bases). Germline values: CDR1 LNHNV, CDR2 YYDKDF (reference sequence). This CDR3 is built from 15 residues. V lost 4 bases and J 0 bases, leaving 12 bases between the germline ends. In DNA form, the CDR3 reads TGTGCCACCAGCACATATTGGGGGGCTAACTATGGCTACACCTTC. It is translated as CATSTYWGANYGYTF.

V gene TRBV2 combines with J gene TRBJ1-4, with D tentatively TRBD1 (6 bases). In germline, CDR1 is SNHLY, CDR2 FYNNEI. This CDR3 is 11 amino acids long. V shed 11 bases and J shed 10 bases, with 14 bases lying between them. The CDR3 bases are TGTGCCGGAAGGACAGAAGTAAAACTGTTTTTT. It specifies CAGRTEVKLFF.

This clone was seen a single time. The CDR3 DNA reads TGTGCCAGCAGCTTAGCCAGTGTTAGCAATCAGCCCCAGCATTTT. This sequence encodes CASSLASVSNQPQHF. The V gene is TRBV27, the J gene TRBJ1-5; D unclear. The CDR3 is 15 residues long. The V and J ends lost 6 bases and 0 bases respectively, with 12 bases between them. Germline CDR1 reads MNHEY; CDR2 reads SMNVEV (reference sequence).

This chain uses TRBV7-2 with TRBJ1-1; TRBD1 matches at 7 bases. The CDR3 sequence is 18 residues long. The trim removed 3 bases at V and 0 bases at J, leaving 13 bases unmatched. Looked up from germline, CDR1 is SGHTA and CDR2 is FQGNSA. Written as DNA, the CDR3 is TGTGCCAGCAGCTTCAGACAGGGACCAAATACTTTGAACACTGAAGCTTTCTTT. Translating gives CASSFRQGPNTLNTEAFF.

The genes are TRBV18 and TRBJ1-1, with a weak D call TRBD1 (6 bases). The germline V gene has CDR1 KGHSH and CDR2 LQKENI. CDR3 length equals 13 residues. V was pared by 2 bases and J by 5 bases, with 9 bases between. CDR3 loop: CASSPDRPTEAFF. As DNA, the CDR3 is TGTGCCAGCTCACCAGACAGGCCTACTGAAGCTTTCTTT.

The chain recombines TRBV28 with TRBJ1-6; D perhaps matches TRBD1 (5 bases). The germline CDR1 and CDR2 sequences are MDHEN and SYDVKM. Deletions cut 7 bases from V and 10 bases from J, with 8 bases between. The CDR3 covers 11 residues. Here the CDR3 reads CASTQGSPLHF. CDR3 nucleotides: TGTGCCAGCACGCAGGGCTCACCCCTCCACTTT.

The V call is TRBV29-1, the J call TRBJ2-7; the D is unclear. Germline CDR1 is SQVTM and CDR2 is ANQGSEA. The CDR3 extends over 14 amino acids. The ends were cut back, 6 bases at V and 5 bases at J, with 20 bases in the middle. CDR3 sequence (DNA): TGCAGCGTCCGGAGAGCCGCCGGTCTCGACGAGCAGTACTTC. Its protein product is CSVRRAAGLDEQYF.

The CDR3 spells CASGRGQLLYEQYF. The CDR3 region has the DNA TGTGCTAGTGGTAGAGGACAGCTACTTTACGAGCAGTACTTC. This rearrangement joins TRBV12-5 to TRBJ2-7; a possible D gene is TRBD1 (6 bases). This CDR3 has 14 amino acids. Trimming took 5 bases from V and 4 from J, leaving 15 bases between them. Per germline, CDR1 LGHNT and CDR2 FRNRAP.